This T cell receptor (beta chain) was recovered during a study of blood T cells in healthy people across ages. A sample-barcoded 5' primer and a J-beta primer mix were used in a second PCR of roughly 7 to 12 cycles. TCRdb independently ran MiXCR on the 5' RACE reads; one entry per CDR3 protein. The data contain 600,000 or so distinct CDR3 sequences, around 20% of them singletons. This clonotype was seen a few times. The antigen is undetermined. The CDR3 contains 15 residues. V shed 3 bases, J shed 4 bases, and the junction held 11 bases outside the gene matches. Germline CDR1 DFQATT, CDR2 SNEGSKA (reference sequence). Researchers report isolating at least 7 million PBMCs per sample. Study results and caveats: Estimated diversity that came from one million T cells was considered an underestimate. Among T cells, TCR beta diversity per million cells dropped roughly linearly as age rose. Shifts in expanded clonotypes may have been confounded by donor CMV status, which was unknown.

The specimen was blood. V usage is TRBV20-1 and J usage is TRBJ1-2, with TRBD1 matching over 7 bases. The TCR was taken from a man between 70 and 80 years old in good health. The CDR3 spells CSARGAQGEVYGYTF. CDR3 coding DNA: TGCAGTGCTAGGGGGGCGCAGGGGGAGGTCTATGGCTACACCTTC.